Below, 20 T cell receptor beta chains from the same sample are listed, as sequenced in a study of shared clonotypes between healthy human individuals. The assay was immunoSEQ multiplex PCR, and TCRdb's table has in-frame clones only and misses some. This sample yields about 680,000 clones, of which about three quarters are seen a single time; roughly 2% belongs to the top ten. The specimen was memory CD4+ T cells sorted from blood. Subset noted: CD45RA-negative fraction. Receptors were obtained from a woman aged 25 to 39 in good health.

This rearrangement joins TRBV7-6 to TRBJ1-3, with 7 positions matching TRBD1. The V segment lost 2 bases and the J segment 4 bases; nucleotides outside the gene matches: 11. Germline values: CDR1 SGHVS, CDR2 FNYEAQ. This CDR3 contains 17 residues. CDR3 region: CASSLSAGGNLGNTIYF. CDR3 coding DNA: TGTGCCAGCAGCTTATCGGCAGGGGGAAACTTAGGAAACACCATATATTTT.

V usage is TRBV7-2 and J usage is TRBJ2-3; D uncertain. V was pared by 5 bases and J by 4 bases, with 10 bases between. This CDR3 comprises 13 residues. Germline values: CDR1 SGHTA, CDR2 FQGNSA. The CDR3: CASSHIFPDTQYF. CDR3 in DNA: TGTGCCAGCAGCCACATTTTCCCAGATACGCAGTATTTT.

This clone was seen just once. The J gene is TRBJ2-7, the V gene TRBV5-1; TRBD1 agrees at 8 bases. The CDR3 length is 14 residues. Germline V lookup: CDR1 SGHRS, CDR2 YFSETQ. With V trimmed by 3 bases and J by 3 bases, 5 bases remained unmatched. Written as DNA, the CDR3 is TGCGCCAGCAGCTCGGGACAGGAATTCTACGAGCAGTACTTC. Protein product: CASSSGQEFYEQYF. The whole variable domain, filled in from reference TRBV5-1 and TRBJ2-7, reads KAGVTQTPRYLIKTRGQQVTLSCSPISGHRSVSWYQQTPGQGLQFLFEYFSETQRNKGNFPGRFSGRQFSNSRSEMNVSTLELGDSALYLCASSSGQEFYEQYFGPGTRLTVT.

CDR3 protein: CASSPGGAAPKSYEQYF. Written as DNA, the CDR3 is TGCGCCAGCAGCCCGGGGGGTGCTGCGCCTAAGTCCTACGAGCAGTACTTC. The V gene is TRBV5-1, the J gene TRBJ2-7; TRBD2 aligns across 7 bases. The ends lost 4 bases at V and 1 base at J; junction bases unmatched: 14. From germline, CDR1 is SGHRS and CDR2 YFSETQ. The CDR3 extends over 17 amino acids.

This clone was picked up a small number of times. The sample holds other DNA sequences that translate to the same CDR3. The chain carries TRBV5-1 and TRBJ2-3; 8 positions match TRBD1. Germline loops: CDR1 SGHRS, CDR2 YFSETQ. The CDR3 runs 14 residues. J gave up 3 bases and V 4 bases, and 4 bases lay outside the gene matches. The CDR3 reads CASSIGQGTDTQYF. The DNA of the CDR3 is TGCGCCAGCAGCATTGGACAGGGTACAGATACGCAGTATTTT.

CDR3 sequence: CASSQTSGPYEQYF. DNA for the CDR3: TGTGCCAGCAGCCAAACTAGCGGTCCCTACGAGCAGTACTTC. The chain employs TRBV7-8 and TRBJ2-7; 8 bases line up with TRBD2. CDR1 SGHVS and CDR2 FQNEAQ come from the germline V gene. V shed 5 bases, J shed 2 bases, and the junction held 5 bases outside the gene matches. The CDR3 consists of 14 residues.

The CDR3 DNA reads TGCGCCAGCAGCACTAGGGAGGCGTCGGGCTACACCTTC. It is translated as CASSTREASGYTF. This chain connects TRBV5-1 to TRBJ1-2; D is ambiguous. Trimming removed 4 bases from V and 8 bases from J, with 15 bases in between. This CDR3 comprises 13 residues. Germline V lookup: CDR1 SGHRS, CDR2 YFSETQ.

As DNA, the CDR3 is TGTGCCAGTAGTATTTGGACAGGAGGAGCCGGGGAGCTGTTTTTT. This sequence encodes CASSIWTGGAGELFF. The chain couples TRBV19 to TRBJ2-2; TRBD1 matches 7 bases. The CDR3 loop spans 15 amino acids. Germline assignment: CDR1 LNHDA and CDR2 SQIVND (reference sequence). Trimming at V came to 3 bases and at J to 6 bases, leaving 7 bases not matched to a gene.

This clone was counted at least ten times. Other nucleotide sequences from this sample produce the same CDR3. The CDR3: CASSLDSGGYNEQFF. CDR3 nucleotides: TGCGCCAGCAGCTTGGATAGCGGCGGCTACAATGAGCAGTTCTTC. The rearrangement links TRBV5-1 to TRBJ2-1; a possible D gene is TRBD2 (6 bases). The CDR3 consists of 15 residues. Germline CDR1 SGHRS, CDR2 YFSETQ. Trimming stripped 0 bases from V and 3 bases from J, with 10 bases between.

This clone was recorded at least ten times. This rearrangement joins TRBV6-5 to TRBJ1-5; D call uncertain. V was shortened by 2 bases and J by 4 bases, with 6 bases between the two germline ends. This CDR3 has 13 amino acids. Per the germline V gene, CDR1 is MNHEY and CDR2 is SVGAGI. CDR3 nucleotide sequence: TGTGCCAGCAGTTACGGGCAGAATCAGCCCCAGCATTTT. Its translation: CASSYGQNQPQHF.

The gene calls are TRBV5-4 and TRBJ1-5, with D uncertain. V was trimmed by 4 bases and J by 6 bases, leaving 14 bases between them. This CDR3 spans 14 amino acids. Germline lookup yields CDR1 SGHNT and CDR2 YYREEE (reference sequence). CDR3 sequence: CASSLMTGFQPQHF. The CDR3 DNA reads as TGTGCCAGCAGCCTCATGACCGGGTTTCAGCCCCAGCATTTT.

This chain joins TRBV20-1 and TRBJ2-1, with D uncertain. This CDR3 has 11 residues. The germline CDR1 and CDR2 sequences are DFQATT and SNEGSKA (reference sequence). V was pared by 6 bases and J by 6 bases, with 9 bases between. CDR3 bases: TGCAGTGCCTCCGAACCCAATGAGCAGTTCTTC. This translates into CSASEPNEQFF.

The rearrangement links TRBV28 to TRBJ2-1; D is possibly TRBD2 (5 bases). CDR3 size: 14 residues. Trimming pared 6 bases from V and 5 bases from J, leaving 14 bases between. The germline CDR1 and CDR2 sequences are MDHEN and SYDVKM. As DNA, the CDR3 is TGTGCCAGCAGCCCAGCGGCAACTAACAATGAGCAGTTCTTC. Amino acids: CASSPAATNNEQFF.

The CDR3 reads CASSLADQGGAQYF. The CDR3 DNA reads TGTGCCAGCAGCTTAGCTGACCAGGGTGGGGCCCAGTACTTC. The genes are TRBV7-9 and TRBJ2-5; D perhaps matches TRBD1 (5 bases). V lost 0 bases and J 9 bases, leaving 14 bases between the germline ends. CDR1 and CDR2 (germline): SEHNR, FQNEAQ (reference sequence). CDR3 size: 14 residues.

Turning to this clone: Distinct nucleotide sequences in the sample also encode this CDR3. The rearrangement uses TRBV20-1 and TRBJ2-1; D is uncertain. The germline V gene has CDR1 DFQATT and CDR2 SNEGSKA (reference sequence). The CDR3 has 9 residues. Trimming removed 6 bases from V and 7 bases from J, with 4 bases in between. CDR3 protein: CSARNEQFF. CDR3 sequence (DNA): TGCAGTGCAAGGAATGAGCAGTTCTTC.

The chain is built from TRBV7-2 and TRBJ1-1; D unresolved. CDR1 and CDR2 (germline): SGHTA, FQGNSA. This CDR3 is 14 amino acids long. Trimming took 1 base from V and 2 from J, leaving 8 bases between them. The CDR3 here is CASSLVAVNTEAFF. CDR3 DNA: TGTGCCAGCAGCTTAGTGGCGGTTAACACTGAAGCTTTCTTT.

The chain joins TRBV5-8 to TRBJ1-5; D uncertain. The length of the CDR3 is 16 residues. V was cut by 3 bases and J by 0 bases, with 13 bases left in between. CDR1 and CDR2 from the germline V gene are SGHTS and YDEGEE. CDR3 region: CASSWQQDLSNQPQHF. CDR3 DNA: TGTGCCAGCAGCTGGCAACAAGACCTTAGCAATCAGCCCCAGCATTTT.

In this sample, this clone turned up many times. The chain employs TRBV10-2 and TRBJ2-7; 8 nucleotides match TRBD1. J lost 0 bases, V lost 6 bases, and 4 bases had no gene match. CDR1 is WSHSY, CDR2 SAAADI, per germline. The CDR3 consists of 14 residues. CDR3 nucleotide sequence: TGCGCCAGCAGGGTACAGGGGGACTCCTACGAGCAGTACTTC. Residues: CASRVQGDSYEQYF.

This rearrangement joins TRBV5-1 to TRBJ1-5; D not certain. From germline, CDR1 is SGHRS and CDR2 YFSETQ. Trimming stripped 0 bases from V and 6 bases from J, with 7 bases between. This CDR3 region has 13 residues. CDR3 region: CASSLVIGQPQHF. CDR3 DNA sequence: TGCGCCAGCAGCTTGGTTATAGGTCAGCCCCAGCATTTT.

The chain employs TRBV7-8 and TRBJ1-1; D perhaps matches TRBD1 (6 bases). V was pared by 4 bases and J by 7 bases, with 10 bases between. In germline, CDR1 is SGHVS, CDR2 FQNEAQ. This CDR3 comprises 12 residues. The DNA of the CDR3 is TGTGCCAGCAGCTCACAGGGAGTTGAAGCTTTCTTT. Translating it yields CASSSQGVEAFF.